One and the same sample provided the 11 T cell receptor beta chains below, sequenced in a study of T cell responses to AZD1222 COVID-19 vaccine. Produced via immunoSEQ multiplex PCR; TCRdb's table is partial and in-frame only. The sample lists approximately 84,000 clones; roughly nine tenths were seen once. Sequenced here: peripheral blood, sampled on day 0 of AZD1222 vaccination. The receptors were gathered from an adult in good health.

The genes are TRBV9 and TRBJ1-1, with 8 bases lining up with TRBD1. Germline CDR1 reads SGDLS; CDR2 reads YYNGEE. J was trimmed by 1 base and V by 0 bases; bases with no gene match: 2. This CDR3 is 15 amino acids long. This CDR3 is CASSVEGQGNTEAFF. The CDR3, as DNA: TGTGCCAGCAGCGTAGAAGGACAGGGGAACACTGAAGCTTTCTTT.

The chain recombines TRBV12-3 or TRBV12-4 with TRBJ2-1; D uncertain. CDR3 length: 12 residues. Trimming pared 5 bases from V and 3 bases from J, leaving 5 bases between. CDR3 sequence: CASSRVYNEQFF. CDR3 DNA sequence: TGTGCCAGCAGTCGCGTCTACAATGAGCAGTTCTTC.

CDR3 sequence reads: CASSQEIGSKEKLFF. In DNA, the CDR3 is TGCGCCAGCAGCCAAGAAATCGGGAGTAAAGAAAAACTGTTTTTT. This chain uses TRBV4-3 with TRBJ1-4, with D unclear. Between the trimmed V and J ends, which lost 0 bases and 8 bases, there was a span of 13 bases. This CDR3 comprises 15 residues. CDR1 and CDR2 from the germline V gene are LGHNA and YSLEER.

The chain combines TRBV27 with TRBJ1-2, with 9 bases matching TRBD1. The J segment lost 2 bases and the V segment lost 5 bases, leaving 12 bases of the junction unmatched. This CDR3 contains 17 residues. CDR1 is MNHEY and CDR2 is SMNVEV in the germline V gene (reference sequence). CDR3 sequence: CASSPNSGTGRNYGYTF. The CDR3 DNA sequence: TGTGCCAGCAGTCCGAATTCCGGGACAGGGCGGAACTATGGCTACACCTTC.

CDR3 coding DNA: TGTGCCAGCAAGTTAAAAGAGACCCAGTACTTC. It yields the protein CASKLKETQYF. J is TRBJ2-5 and V is TRBV12-3 or TRBV12-4; D is unresolved. The length of the CDR3 is 11 residues. V was clipped by 7 bases and J by 3 bases, with 6 bases between them.

The V and J genes are TRBV5-4 and TRBJ1-2, with 7 positions matching TRBD1. Germline V CDR1 and CDR2: SGHNT, YYREEE (reference sequence). This CDR3 comprises 16 residues. J gave up 8 bases and V 2 bases, and 15 bases lay outside the gene matches. The CDR3 DNA is TGTGCCAGCAGCTTTTGGGCAGGGGGACCCATAAGAGGCTACACCTTC. Its protein product is CASSFWAGGPIRGYTF.

The genes are TRBV5-1 and TRBJ2-1, with 13 bases that match TRBD2. The CDR3 is 17 residues long. The V gene's germline CDR1 is SGHRS and CDR2 YFSETQ. The V and J ends lost 9 bases and 3 bases, in that order; junction bases with no gene match: 12. The CDR3 reads CAKAGLAGSLYYNEQFF. CDR3 in DNA: TGCGCCAAAGCGGGACTAGCGGGAAGTCTTTACTACAATGAGCAGTTCTTC.

The chain is built from TRBV4-3 and TRBJ2-6; 7 positions agree with TRBD1. Germline CDR1 LGHNA, CDR2 YSLEER. V lost 3 bases, J lost 3 bases, and 14 bases stayed unmatched. This CDR3 has 19 residues. The CDR3 DNA is TGCGCCAGCAGCCACCCCCCGGAGACAGGGACGGATGGGGCCAACGTCCTGACTTTC. It translates to CASSHPPETGTDGANVLTF.

The CDR3: CASSRFCNRGWDQPQHF. CDR3 nucleotide sequence: TGTGCCAGCAGTCGGTTTTGCAACAGGGGTTGGGATCAGCCCCAGCATTTT. The chain recombines TRBV21-1 with TRBJ1-5; TRBD1, the D gene given by the table, was not confirmed from the DNA. TRBV21-1 is deemed a pseudogene. The CDR3 has 17 amino acids.

This chain uses TRBV6-5 with TRBJ1-3; D is perhaps TRBD1 (6 bases). Between the trimmed V and J ends, which lost 10 bases and 2 bases, there was a span of 12 bases. This CDR3 has 13 residues. The germline CDR1 and CDR2 sequences are MNHEY and SVGAGI. CDR3 DNA sequence: TGTGCCACAGGACAGTTAACTGGAAACACCATATATTTT. As protein: CATGQLTGNTIYF.

The rearrangement uses TRBV7-3 and TRBJ2-1; 14 bases align to TRBD2. The CDR3 totals 15 residues. Germline V CDR1 and CDR2: SGHTA, FQGTGA. Trimming removed 5 bases from V and 9 bases from J; junction bases left unmatched: 6. The CDR3 protein is CASSPGTSGSGEQFF. CDR3 DNA: TGTGCCAGCAGCCCCGGGACTAGCGGGAGTGGTGAGCAGTTCTTC.